In its sample, the clone carrying this T cell receptor beta chain was seen once. Germline lookup yields CDR1 SGHDT and CDR2 YYEEEE. V lost 6 bases and J lost 5, with 15 bases in between. CDR3 length: 15 amino acids. The PCR ran on 60 Vbeta and 13 Jbeta primers. Sequencing was performed with immunoSEQ multiplex PCR; in TCRdb, only in-frame clones are kept and a portion is missing. This sample has 100,000 or so clones, with around 75% found just once. This record comes from a study of cytomegalovirus exposure and HLA in healthy donors. Sequenced: PBMCs. The TCR comes from a middle-aged man in good health and CMV-seronegative. V and J are TRBV5-6 and TRBJ1-6; possibly TRBD1 for D (5 bases). DNA for the CDR3: TGTGCCAGCAACCAACAAGGGGTGAATAATTCACCCCTCCACTTT. This sequence encodes CASNQQGVNNSPLHF.